This T cell receptor beta chain is drawn from a study of shared clonotypes between healthy human individuals. Study information: The cohort had a couple of women and a few men, ages 18 to 49.

Each subset's genomic DNA was split evenly across several immunoSEQ plates. Produced via immunoSEQ multiplex PCR; TCRdb's table is partial and in-frame only. Of about 670,000 clones in the sample, approximately 79% were seen once. Naive CD45RA+ and memory CD45RA-negative subsets were split from CD4+ cells. This clonotype was sampled from a woman aged 25 to 39 in good health. The sequenced sample was memory CD4+ T cells sorted from blood. Described subset: CD45RA-negative fraction.

The CDR3 coding sequence is TGTGCCAGCAGTGGGGCAGGGGGGAGAGCGCGGGAGCAGTACTTC. Its translation: CASSGAGGRAREQYF. The chain uses TRBV2 and TRBJ2-7; D is possibly TRBD1 (7 bases). Germline V gives CDR1 SNHLY, CDR2 FYNNEI. CDR3 length: 15 amino acids. V was clipped by 4 bases and J by 7 bases, with 20 bases between them.